This is a list of T cell receptor beta chains from one sample in a study of brain metastases from non-small cell lung cancer. Libraries were prepared by immunoSEQ multiplex PCR; TCRdb keeps only in-frame clonotypes and omits some of them. The table shows 2,000 or so clones, with around four fifths occurring only once. What was sequenced was primary lung tumor tissue. These receptors were collected from a donor aged 40 or over with non-small cell lung cancer. Each CDR3 is given with its conserved first and last residue. Each record gives: V gene, clone size, J gene, D gene, CDR3 DNA, CDR3 protein. A D gene is named only where the DNA matches it firmly. Some rows mark clone size as missing; the rest say once, few, many or name a class of expanded clone.

V gene: TRBV7-9
clone size: .
J gene: TRBJ1-1
D gene: .
CDR3 DNA: TGTGCCGTAAATGCTCAGCTGCTGAACATTGAAGCTTTCTTT
CDR3 protein: CAVNAQLLNIEAFF

V gene: TRBV29-1
clone size: .
J gene: TRBJ2-7
D gene: .
CDR3 DNA: TGCAGCGTTGGTTTTGGCAGCAACTCCTACGAGCAGTACTTC
CDR3 protein: CSVGFGSNSYEQYF

V gene: TRBV6-6
clone size: .
J gene: TRBJ2-1
D gene: .
CDR3 DNA: TGTGCCACACAGGGATCTGCCAATGAGCAGTTCTTC
CDR3 protein: CATQGSANEQFF

V gene: TRBV11-3
clone size: .
J gene: TRBJ1-4
D gene: .
CDR3 DNA: TGTGCCAGCAGCTCCGGGACGGCAACTAATGAAAAACTGTTTTTT
CDR3 protein: CASSSGTATNEKLFF

V gene: TRBV6-6
clone size: .
J gene: TRBJ1-5
D gene: TRBD1
CDR3 DNA: TGTGCCAGCAGTAGGGGACAGGGATCCAATCAGCCCCAGCATTTT
CDR3 protein: CASSRGQGSNQPQHF

V gene: TRBV28
clone size: .
J gene: TRBJ2-5
D gene: TRBD2
CDR3 DNA: TGTGCCAGCAGTCCAACTAGCGCCGGCAGGGCCCAGTACTTC
CDR3 protein: CASSPTSAGRAQYF

V gene: TRBV13
clone size: .
J gene: TRBJ2-1
D gene: TRBD2
CDR3 DNA: TGTGCCAGCAGCTCAGCGGGAGGGCAAACGAAGGATGAGCAGTTCTTC
CDR3 protein: CASSSAGGQTKDEQFF

V gene: TRBV4-1
clone size: .
J gene: TRBJ2-2
D gene: .
CDR3 DNA: TGCGCCAGTAGCCAATTAAGCGGGTCCACCGGGGAGCTGTTTTTT
CDR3 protein: CASSQLSGSTGELFF

V gene: TRBV18
clone size: .
J gene: TRBJ1-2
D gene: .
CDR3 DNA: TGTGCCAGCTCACCACCGACAGAATCCTATGGCTACACCTTC
CDR3 protein: CASSPPTESYGYTF

V gene: TRBV27
clone size: few
J gene: TRBJ1-5
D gene: .
CDR3 DNA: TGTGCCAGCAGTTCTGGGTATCAGCCCCAGCATTTT
CDR3 protein: CASSSGYQPQHF

V gene: TRBV6-1
clone size: once
J gene: TRBJ2-7
D gene: .
CDR3 DNA: TGTGCCAGCAGTGTCGTCCTCGGACTAAACTACGAGCAGTACTTC
CDR3 protein: CASSVVLGLNYEQYF

V gene: TRBV24-1
clone size: .
J gene: TRBJ2-3
D gene: .
CDR3 DNA: TGTGCCACCAGTGGGTTGGGAGGCGCAGATACGCAATATTTT
CDR3 protein: CATSGLGGADTQYF

V gene: TRBV5-4
clone size: .
J gene: TRBJ2-7
D gene: .
CDR3 DNA: TGTGCCAGCAGCTTGGTAGGCGGTACCTCCTACGAGCAGTACTTC
CDR3 protein: CASSLVGGTSYEQYF

V gene: TRBV15
clone size: .
J gene: TRBJ2-7
D gene: TRBD1
CDR3 DNA: TGTGCCACCAACAGAGATAGCGGGACAGGGGAAGTGCAGTACTTC
CDR3 protein: CATNRDSGTGEVQYF

V gene: TRBV24-1
clone size: once
J gene: TRBJ1-3
D gene: TRBD1
CDR3 DNA: TGTGCCACCAGTGGTCCCAATGGACAGGGAATAAAAAACACTATATATTTT
CDR3 protein: CATSGPNGQGIKNTIYF

V gene: TRBV7-9
clone size: .
J gene: TRBJ2-3
D gene: .
CDR3 DNA: TGTGCCAGCAGCTTAGGGTCGGGGGATACGCAGTATTTT
CDR3 protein: CASSLGSGDTQYF

V gene: TRBV11-3
clone size: .
J gene: TRBJ2-1
D gene: TRBD2
CDR3 DNA: TGTGCCAGCAGCCCTAACCCAGGCGGGGGTAGCTACAATGAGCAGTTCTTC
CDR3 protein: CASSPNPGGGSYNEQFF

V gene: TRBV9
clone size: .
J gene: TRBJ2-3
D gene: TRBD1
CDR3 DNA: TGTGCCAGCAGCGGGACAGGGAGCGATACGCAGTATTTT
CDR3 protein: CASSGTGSDTQYF